The 14 T cell receptor beta chains below were found in one sample sequenced in a study of blood T cell repertoires in COVID-19 (TCRdb year 2020). The receptor library was made with the immunoSEQ multiplex PCR assay. The immuneACCESS repertoire file appears here via TCRdb, limited to in-frame rearrangements. These files lack a portion of the clones; in checked studies, under half of the deficit traces to unresolved V genes, and the cause of the others is not known. The sample yields 400,000 to 450,000 clones; around 91% were counted once. Together, the top ten hold 0.95% to 1.3% of the sample. Sequenced sample: PBMCs or T cells enriched from blood (not recorded which). The receptors stem from a man between 25 and 39 years old who had recovered from COVID-19.

With regard to this clone: The DNA is left out, because the CDR3 cannot be placed on it with certainty; the CDR3 is given as TCRdb lists it. The chain carries TRBV19 and TRBJ2-2; TRBD2, as called in the table, went unchecked against the DNA. The CDR3 totals 15 residues, both ends included. Per the germline V gene, CDR1 is LNHDA and CDR2 is SQIVND (reference sequence). The CDR3 loop is CASRGEGRRAGELFF.

The chain combines TRBV19 with TRBJ1-4, with D possibly TRBD1 on 5 matching bases. CDR3 length: 15 residues. Germline CDR1 LNHDA, CDR2 SQIVND (reference sequence). Trimming pared 0 bases from V and 7 bases from J, leaving 12 bases between. The DNA for the CDR3 is TGTGCCAGTAGTATAGATGACAGCATAACTGAAAAACTGTTTTTT. Translation: CASSIDDSITEKLFF.

The chain combines TRBV7-8 with TRBJ1-2; D is unclear. Trimming removed 1 base from V and 2 bases from J, with 14 bases in between. Germline assignment: CDR1 SGHVS and CDR2 FQNEAQ. This CDR3 has 16 amino acids. CDR3 loop: CASSLGPAEVNYGYTF. The DNA of the CDR3 is TGTGCCAGCAGCTTAGGTCCTGCGGAAGTCAACTATGGCTACACCTTC. Variable domain in full (rest from reference TRBV7-8 and TRBJ1-2): GAGVSQSPRYKVAKRGQDVALRCDPISGHVSLFWYQQALGQGPEFLTYFQNEAQLDKSGLPSDRFFAERPEGSVSTLKIQRTQQEDSAVYLCASSLGPAEVNYGYTFGSGTRLTVV.

CDR3 protein: CASSLHGGKNYGYTF. The DNA of the CDR3 is TGTGCCAGCAGCTTACACGGCGGTAAGAACTATGGCTACACCTTC. The V call is TRBV7-9, the J call TRBJ1-2, with D unclear. Germline lookup yields CDR1 SEHNR and CDR2 FQNEAQ (reference sequence). The CDR3 contains 15 residues. V lost 2 bases and J lost 2, with 12 bases in between. The entire variable domain, with the rest obtained from reference TRBV7-9 and TRBJ1-2, is as follows: DTGVSQNPRHKITKRGQNVTFRCDPISEHNRLYWYRQTLGQGPEFLTYFQNEAQLEKSRLLSDRFSAERPKGSFSTLEIQRTEQGDSAMYLCASSLHGGKNYGYTFGSGTRLTVV.

The rearrangement joins TRBV18 to TRBJ2-1; 8 nucleotides agree with TRBD2. There are 17 residues in the CDR3. The germline CDR1 and CDR2 sequences are KGHSH and LQKENI. The V gene end was trimmed by 3 bases and the J gene end by 6 bases; junction bases not matched to a gene: 13. The DNA of the CDR3 is TGTGCCAGCTCACCGTCAGGACTAGCCCTCGGAGGCAATGAGCAGTTCTTC. This translates into CASSPSGLALGGNEQFF.

This chain connects TRBV7-3 to TRBJ2-1; 11 bases line up with TRBD2. With 5 bases clipped from V and 4 bases from J, the junction kept 13 bases outside the gene matches. CDR1 and CDR2 (germline): SGHTA, FQGTGA. This CDR3 has 18 amino acids. CDR3 residues: CASSQSPLVAGGYNEQFF. In DNA form, the CDR3 reads TGTGCCAGCAGCCAGTCCCCTTTGGTAGCGGGAGGGTACAATGAGCAGTTCTTC. Together with reference TRBV7-3 and TRBJ2-1, the CDR3 gives the full variable domain: GAGVSQTPSNKVTEKGKYVELRCDPISGHTALYWYRQSLGQGPEFLIYFQGTGAADDSGLPNDRFFAVRPEGSVSTLKIQRTERGDSAVYLCASSQSPLVAGGYNEQFFGPGTRLTVL.

The rearrangement joins TRBV5-1 to TRBJ1-2, with 7 bases aligning to TRBD1. Germline CDR1 and CDR2: SGHRS and YFSETQ. The CDR3 has 15 residues. The trim removed 5 bases at V and 4 bases at J, leaving 11 bases unmatched. The CDR3 loop reads CASRFVTGASYGYTF. In nucleotides, the CDR3 is TGCGCCAGCAGATTCGTAACAGGGGCGAGCTATGGCTACACCTTC.

The chain joins TRBV24-1 to TRBJ1-5; D may be TRBD1 (5 bases). Germline assignment: CDR1 KGHDR and CDR2 SFDVKD. The CDR3 length is 14 residues. The V end was cut by 9 bases, the J end by 0 bases, with 11 bases between. As DNA, the CDR3 is TGTGCCACCGGACACCATGATAGCAATCAGCCCCAGCATTTT. This codes for CATGHHDSNQPQHF.

This sequence joins TRBV27 and TRBJ2-7; 7 bases agree with TRBD2. The CDR3 covers 16 residues. Looked up from germline, CDR1 is MNHEY and CDR2 is SMNVEV (reference sequence). Trimming cost V 3 bases and J 4 bases; bases outside gene matches: 12. This CDR3 reads CASSFYGGLVTYEQYF. The CDR3 region has the DNA TGTGCCAGCAGTTTCTATGGTGGACTAGTGACGTACGAGCAGTACTTC.

There are a few counts of this clone. The chain couples TRBV19 to TRBJ1-5; TRBD1 agrees at 10 bases. The germline V gene has CDR1 LNHDA and CDR2 SQIVND (reference sequence). Germline trimming cut 7 bases from V and 4 bases from J; bases unmatched to any gene: 7. This CDR3 region has 15 residues. CDR3 loop: CASMGDRGRNQPQHF. CDR3 coding DNA: TGTGCCAGTATGGGGGACAGGGGTCGGAATCAGCCCCAGCATTTT.

V and J are TRBV7-2 and TRBJ1-2; no clear D gene. The CDR3 loop spans 13 amino acids. CDR1 is SGHTA and CDR2 is FQGNSA in the germline V gene. V was cut by 3 bases and J by 8 bases, with 13 bases left in between. The CDR3: CASSFYEAGGYTF. Here the CDR3 DNA reads TGTGCCAGCAGCTTTTACGAGGCGGGCGGCTACACCTTC.

The CDR3 nucleotides are TGTGCCAGCAGTTACGGGACTAGCGGGGAGTACAATGAGCAGTTCTTC. The encoded protein is CASSYGTSGEYNEQFF. V gene TRBV6-5 combines with J gene TRBJ2-1; 13 bases map to TRBD2. The CDR3 consists of 16 residues. Germline V gene data show CDR1 as MNHEY and CDR2 as SVGAGI. The ends lost 2 bases at V and 4 bases at J; junction bases unmatched: 2.

In its sample, this clone was seen once. This rearrangement joins TRBV19 to TRBJ2-1; the D gene is possibly TRBD2 (6 bases). Germline V gene data show CDR1 as LNHDA and CDR2 as SQIVND (reference sequence). The CDR3 consists of 18 residues. Trimming pared 4 bases from V and 0 bases from J, leaving 19 bases between. The CDR3 region has the DNA TGTGCCAGTAGTACCCGAGGCTCGGGACTGAGCTCCTACAATGAGCAGTTCTTC. Protein product: CASSTRGSGLSSYNEQFF.

The gene calls are TRBV19 and TRBJ2-1, with 10 bases matching TRBD2. V lost 3 bases, J lost 4 bases, and 3 bases stayed unmatched. The germline V gene encodes CDR1 LNHDA and CDR2 SQIVND (reference sequence). The CDR3 runs 15 residues. CDR3 in amino acids: CASSISGGPYNEQFF. CDR3 DNA: TGTGCCAGTAGTATTAGCGGGGGGCCGTACAATGAGCAGTTCTTC. The variable domain in full, with the rest retrieved from reference TRBV19 and TRBJ2-1, is DGGITQSPKYLFRKEGQNVTLSCEQNLNHDAMYWYRQDPGQGLRLIYYSQIVNDFQKGDIAEGYSVSREKKESFPLTVTSAQKNPTAFYLCASSISGGPYNEQFFGPGTRLTVL.